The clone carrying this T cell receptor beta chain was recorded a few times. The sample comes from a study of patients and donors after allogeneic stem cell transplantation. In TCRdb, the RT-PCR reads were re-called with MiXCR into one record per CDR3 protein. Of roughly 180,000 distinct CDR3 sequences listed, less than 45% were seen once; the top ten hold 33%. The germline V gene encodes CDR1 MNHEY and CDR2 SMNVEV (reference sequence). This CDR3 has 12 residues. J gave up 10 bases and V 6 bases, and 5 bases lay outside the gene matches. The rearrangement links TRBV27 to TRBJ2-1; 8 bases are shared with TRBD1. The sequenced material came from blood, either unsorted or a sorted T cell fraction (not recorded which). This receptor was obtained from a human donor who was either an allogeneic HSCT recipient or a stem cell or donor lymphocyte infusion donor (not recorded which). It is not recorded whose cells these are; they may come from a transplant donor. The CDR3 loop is CASSDRGSEQFF. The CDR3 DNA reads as TGTGCCAGCAGCGACAGGGGCTCAGAGCAGTTCTTC.